These 2 T cell receptor beta chains originate from one sample sequenced in a study of blood T cell repertoires in COVID-19. Only in-frame clones appear in the TCRdb table, and some are missing; sequencing was by immunoSEQ multiplex PCR. The sample yields around 65,000 clones, around 82% seen once. The sample consisted of peripheral blood. The receptors derive from a man older than 75 with active COVID-19.

The chain uses TRBV9 and TRBJ2-1, with 9 bases matching TRBD2. Germline CDR1 is SGDLS and CDR2 is YYNGEE. V was pared by 4 bases and J by 9 bases, with 11 bases of the junction left unmatched. The CDR3 contains 15 residues. CDR3 sequence (DNA): TGTGCCAGCAGCCTTCGAGGGACTAGCATCGCTGAGCAGTTCTTC. Residues: CASSLRGTSIAEQFF.

This rearrangement joins TRBV24-1 to TRBJ2-1; possible D gene TRBD2, 5 bases. CDR1 is KGHDR and CDR2 is SFDVKD in the germline V gene. This CDR3 has 16 residues. Between the trimmed V and J ends, which lost 3 bases and 5 bases, there was a span of 16 bases. The CDR3 region is CATSDGSGNYHNEQFF. In DNA, the CDR3 is TGTGCCACCAGTGATGGGAGCGGAAATTACCACAATGAGCAGTTCTTC.